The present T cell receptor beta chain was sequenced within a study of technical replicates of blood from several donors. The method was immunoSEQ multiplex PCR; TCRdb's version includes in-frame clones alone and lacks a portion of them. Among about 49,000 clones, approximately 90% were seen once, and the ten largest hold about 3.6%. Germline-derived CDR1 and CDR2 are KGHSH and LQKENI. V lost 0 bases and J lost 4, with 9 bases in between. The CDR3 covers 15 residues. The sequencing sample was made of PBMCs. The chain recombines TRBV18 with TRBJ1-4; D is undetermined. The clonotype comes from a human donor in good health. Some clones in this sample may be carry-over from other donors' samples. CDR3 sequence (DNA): TGTGCCAGCTCACCACCCTACGAGGGTAATGAAAAACTGTTTTTT. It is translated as CASSPPYEGNEKLFF.